This T cell receptor beta chain stems from a study of CD8+ T cells in alopecia areata. Broader study findings: Since there was just one nonresponder, nobody can yet say how baseline CD8+ expansion ties to response. For patients receiving tofacitinib, scalp clonality and expanded CD8+ clones among the top 100 significantly decreased. In lesional scalp, particularly from alopecia totalis/universalis, clonality was higher than in normal scalp.

Trimming took 6 bases from V and 6 from J, leaving 8 bases between them. CDR1 and CDR2 (germline): LNHDA, SQIVND (reference sequence). The CDR3 totals 11 residues. Sequencing relied on a cDNA template that was reverse transcribed from extracted RNA. The data were produced by immunoSEQ multiplex PCR, yet TCRdb's version contains in-frame clones alone and is incomplete. The table shows about 180,000 clones, with 51% occurring only once. In this sample, this clone turned up a few times. The antigen remains undetermined. Treatment meaning: oral pan-JAK inhibitor, 5-10 mg twice daily. CD4+ and CD8+ T cells were sorted from PBMCs.

V and J are TRBV19 and TRBJ1-2; unclear D gene. The source is a human donor with alopecia areata. The sequenced sample was CD8+ T cells sorted from blood, obtained around week 52, from a patient treated with tofacitinib. The CDR3 sequence: CASRWEHGYTF. In DNA, the CDR3 is TGTGCCAGTAGATGGGAGCATGGCTACACCTTC.